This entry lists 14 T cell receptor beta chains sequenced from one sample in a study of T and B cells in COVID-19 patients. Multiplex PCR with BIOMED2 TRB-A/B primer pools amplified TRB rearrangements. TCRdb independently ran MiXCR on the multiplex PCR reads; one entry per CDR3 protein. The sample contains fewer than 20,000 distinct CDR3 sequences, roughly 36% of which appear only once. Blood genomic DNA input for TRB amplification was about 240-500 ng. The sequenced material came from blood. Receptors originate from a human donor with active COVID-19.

The CDR3 DNA is TGCGCCAGCAGCTTGGGGGGGGCTATAGGCAATGAGCAGTTCTTC. This translates into CASSLGGAIGNEQFF. The rearrangement links TRBV5-1 to TRBJ2-1; either TRBD1 or TRBD2 may fit D (6 bases each). Germline CDR1 and CDR2: SGHRS and YFSETQ. This CDR3 has 15 residues. Deletions cut 0 bases from V and 6 bases from J, with 13 bases between.

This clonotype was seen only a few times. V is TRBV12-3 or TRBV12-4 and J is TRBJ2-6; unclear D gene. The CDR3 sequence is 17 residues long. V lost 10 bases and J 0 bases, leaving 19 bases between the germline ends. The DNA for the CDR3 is TGTGCCACCCTTGAATCTTACTTCCTCTCTGGGGCCAACGTCCTGACTTTC. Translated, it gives CATLESYFLSGANVLTF.

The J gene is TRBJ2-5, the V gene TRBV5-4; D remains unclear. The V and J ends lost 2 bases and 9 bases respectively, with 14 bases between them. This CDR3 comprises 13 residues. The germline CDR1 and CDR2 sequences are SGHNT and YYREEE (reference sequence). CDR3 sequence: CASSLGPSVAQYF. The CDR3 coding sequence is TGTGCCAGCAGCTTAGGACCCTCCGTGGCCCAGTACTTC.

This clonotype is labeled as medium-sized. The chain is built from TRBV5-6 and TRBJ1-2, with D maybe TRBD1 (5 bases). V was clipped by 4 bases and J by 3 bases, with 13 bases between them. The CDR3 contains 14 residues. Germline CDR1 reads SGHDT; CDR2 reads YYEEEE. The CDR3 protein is CASSTRGGYYGYTF. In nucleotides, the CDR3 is TGTGCCAGCAGCACTCGGGGGGGATACTATGGCTACACCTTC.

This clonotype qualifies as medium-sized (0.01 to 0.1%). In DNA form, the CDR3 reads TGCAGCGTTGATACTAGCGGGGGAACAGATACGCAGTATTTT. It is translated as CSVDTSGGTDTQYF. This chain joins TRBV29-1 and TRBJ2-3, with 11 bases lining up with TRBD2. This CDR3 has 14 residues. CDR1 is SQVTM and CDR2 is ANQGSEA in the germline V gene. The J segment lost 3 bases and the V segment lost 3 bases, leaving 2 bases of the junction unmatched.

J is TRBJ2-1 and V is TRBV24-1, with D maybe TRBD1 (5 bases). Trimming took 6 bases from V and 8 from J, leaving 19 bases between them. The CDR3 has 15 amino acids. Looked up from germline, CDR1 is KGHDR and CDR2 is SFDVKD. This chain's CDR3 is CATSKRTQAVDEQFF. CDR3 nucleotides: TGTGCCACCAGTAAAAGGACACAGGCGGTCGATGAGCAGTTCTTC.

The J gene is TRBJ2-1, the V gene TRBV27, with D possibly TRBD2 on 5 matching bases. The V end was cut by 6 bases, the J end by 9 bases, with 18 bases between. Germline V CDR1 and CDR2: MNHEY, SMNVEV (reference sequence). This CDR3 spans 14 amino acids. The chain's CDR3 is CASSREAGVSEQFF. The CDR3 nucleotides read TGTGCCAGCAGCAGAGAGGCCGGGGTCAGTGAGCAGTTCTTC.

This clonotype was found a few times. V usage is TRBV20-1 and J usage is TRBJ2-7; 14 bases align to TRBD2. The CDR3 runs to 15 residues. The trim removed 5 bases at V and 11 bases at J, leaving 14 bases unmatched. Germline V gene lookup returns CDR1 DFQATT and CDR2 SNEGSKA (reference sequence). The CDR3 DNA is TGCAGTGCTTCTATTGGACTAGCGGGGGGCGGTGAGGAGTACGTC. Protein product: CSASIGLAGGGEEYV.

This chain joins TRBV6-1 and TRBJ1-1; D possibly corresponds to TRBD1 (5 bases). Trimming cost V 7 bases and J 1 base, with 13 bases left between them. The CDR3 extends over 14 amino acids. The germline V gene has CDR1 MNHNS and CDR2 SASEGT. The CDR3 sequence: CASKWTTENTEAFF. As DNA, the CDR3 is TGTGCCAGCAAATGGACGACAGAGAACACTGAAGCTTTCTTT.

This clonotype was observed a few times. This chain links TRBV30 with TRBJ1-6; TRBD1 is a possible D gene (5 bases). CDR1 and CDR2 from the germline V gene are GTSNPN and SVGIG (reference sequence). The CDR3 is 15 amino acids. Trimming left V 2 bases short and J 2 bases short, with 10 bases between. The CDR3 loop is CAWSRQTAYNSPLHF. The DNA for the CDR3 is TGTGCCTGGAGTCGACAGACCGCCTATAATTCACCCCTCCACTTT. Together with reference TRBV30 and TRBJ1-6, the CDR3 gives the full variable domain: SQTIHQWPATLVQPVGSPLSLECTVEGTSNPNLYWYRQAAGRGLQLLFYSVGIGQISSEVPQNLSASRPQDRQFILSSKKLLLSDSGFYLCAWSRQTAYNSPLHFGNGTRLTVT.

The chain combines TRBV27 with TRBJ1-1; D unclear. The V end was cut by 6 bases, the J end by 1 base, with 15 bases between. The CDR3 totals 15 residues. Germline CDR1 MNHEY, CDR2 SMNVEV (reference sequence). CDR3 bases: TGTGCCAGCAGCTCATGGCAGACACGGAACACTGAAGCTTTCTTT. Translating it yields CASSSWQTRNTEAFF.

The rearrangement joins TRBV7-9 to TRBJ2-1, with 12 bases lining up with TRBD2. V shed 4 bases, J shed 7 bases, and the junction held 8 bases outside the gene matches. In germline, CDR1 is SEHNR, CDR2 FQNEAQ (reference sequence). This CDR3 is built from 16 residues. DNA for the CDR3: TGTGCCAGCAGCTCCATACTAGCGGGGGGAGATAATGAGCAGTTCTTC. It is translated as CASSSILAGGDNEQFF.

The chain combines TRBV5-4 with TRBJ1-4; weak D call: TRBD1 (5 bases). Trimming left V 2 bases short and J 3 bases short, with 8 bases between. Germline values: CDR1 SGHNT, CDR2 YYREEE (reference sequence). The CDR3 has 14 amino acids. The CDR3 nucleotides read TGTGCCAGCAGCTTACGGGGGGCTAATGAAAAACTGTTTTTT. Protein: CASSLRGANEKLFF.

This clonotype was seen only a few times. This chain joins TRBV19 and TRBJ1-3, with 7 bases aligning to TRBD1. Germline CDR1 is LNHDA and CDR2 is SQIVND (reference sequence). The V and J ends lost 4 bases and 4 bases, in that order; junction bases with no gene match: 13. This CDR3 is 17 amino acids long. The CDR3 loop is CASSRGYRGTEGNTIYF. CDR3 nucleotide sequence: TGTGCCAGTAGTAGGGGCTACAGGGGAACGGAGGGAAACACCATATATTTT.